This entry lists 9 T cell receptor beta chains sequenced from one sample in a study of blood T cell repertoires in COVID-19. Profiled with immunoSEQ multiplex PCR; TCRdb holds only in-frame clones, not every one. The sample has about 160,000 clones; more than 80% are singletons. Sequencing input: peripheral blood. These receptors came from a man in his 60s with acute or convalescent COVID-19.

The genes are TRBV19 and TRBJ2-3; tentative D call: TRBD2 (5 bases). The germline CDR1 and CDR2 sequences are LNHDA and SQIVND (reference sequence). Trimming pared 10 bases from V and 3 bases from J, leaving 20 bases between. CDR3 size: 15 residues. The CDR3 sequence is CATRREGSITDTQYF. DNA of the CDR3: TGTGCCACCCGGAGAGAGGGATCAATTACAGATACGCAGTATTTT.

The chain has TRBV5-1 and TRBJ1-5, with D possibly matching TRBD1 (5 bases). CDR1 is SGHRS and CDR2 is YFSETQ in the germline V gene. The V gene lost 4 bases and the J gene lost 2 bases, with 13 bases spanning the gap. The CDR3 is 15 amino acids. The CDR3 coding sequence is TGCGCCAGCAGCGAAGCCGGGACTGGCAATCAGCCCCAGCATTTT. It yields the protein CASSEAGTGNQPQHF.

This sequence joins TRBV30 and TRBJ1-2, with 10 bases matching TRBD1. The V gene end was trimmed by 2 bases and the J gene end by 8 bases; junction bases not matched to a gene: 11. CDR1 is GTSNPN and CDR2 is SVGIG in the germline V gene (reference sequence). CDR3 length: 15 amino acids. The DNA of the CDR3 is TGTGCCTGGAGTTTAACCGGGACAGGGGTTGAAGGCTACACCTTC. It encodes CAWSLTGTGVEGYTF.

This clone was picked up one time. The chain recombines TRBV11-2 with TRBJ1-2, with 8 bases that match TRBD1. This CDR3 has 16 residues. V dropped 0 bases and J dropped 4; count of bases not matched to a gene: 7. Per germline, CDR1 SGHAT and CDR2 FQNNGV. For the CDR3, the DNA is TGTGCCAGCAGCTTAGAACCTGGCAGGGGGCTCTATGGCTACACCTTC. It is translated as CASSLEPGRGLYGYTF.

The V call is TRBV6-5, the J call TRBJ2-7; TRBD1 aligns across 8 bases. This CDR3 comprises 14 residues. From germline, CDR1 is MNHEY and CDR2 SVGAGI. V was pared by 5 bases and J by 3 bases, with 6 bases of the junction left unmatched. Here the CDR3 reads CASSQRTGGYEQYF. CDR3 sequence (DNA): TGTGCCAGCAGTCAGCGTACAGGGGGCTACGAGCAGTACTTC.

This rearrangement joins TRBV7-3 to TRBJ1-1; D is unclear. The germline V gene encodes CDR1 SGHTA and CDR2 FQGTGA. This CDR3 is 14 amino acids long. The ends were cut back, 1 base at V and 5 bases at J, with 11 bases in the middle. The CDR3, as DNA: TGTGCCAGCAGCTTAAAGAGTGAACAGACTGAAGCTTTCTTT. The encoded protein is CASSLKSEQTEAFF. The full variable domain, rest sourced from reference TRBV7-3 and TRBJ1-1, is GAGVSQTPSNKVTEKGKYVELRCDPISGHTALYWYRQSLGQGPEFLIYFQGTGAADDSGLPNDRFFAVRPEGSVSTLKIQRTERGDSAVYLCASSLKSEQTEAFFGQGTRLTVV.

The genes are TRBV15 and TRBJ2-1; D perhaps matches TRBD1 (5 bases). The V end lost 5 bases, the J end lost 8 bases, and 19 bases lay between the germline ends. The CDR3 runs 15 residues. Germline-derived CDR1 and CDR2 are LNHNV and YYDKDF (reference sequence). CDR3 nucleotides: TGTGCCACCAGCCTCCGGGTGGGGCCCAGTGATGAGCAGTTCTTC. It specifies CATSLRVGPSDEQFF.

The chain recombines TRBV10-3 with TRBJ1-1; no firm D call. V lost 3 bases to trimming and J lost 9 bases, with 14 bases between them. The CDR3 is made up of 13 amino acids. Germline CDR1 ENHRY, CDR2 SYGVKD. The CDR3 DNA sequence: TGTGCCATCAGTGAAAATTCCGGGGTACAAGCTTTCTTT. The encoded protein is CAISENSGVQAFF.

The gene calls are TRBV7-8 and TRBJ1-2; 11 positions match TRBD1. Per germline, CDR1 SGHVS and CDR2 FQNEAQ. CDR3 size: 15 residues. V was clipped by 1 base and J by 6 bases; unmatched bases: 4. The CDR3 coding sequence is TGTGCCAGCAGCTTAGGGACAGGGGGCGCGAATGGCTACACCTTC. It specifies CASSLGTGGANGYTF.